This is a list of T cell receptor beta chains from one sample in a study of T cell clonotyping in hematopoietic cell transplantation. TCRdb's table, derived via immunoSEQ multiplex PCR, lists solely in-frame clones and lacks some. The table lists 55,000 to 70,000 clones, roughly 93% of them singletons. The sequencing input was peripheral blood mononuclear cells. These receptors all stem from a man aged 50-60 years in good health. Some clones in this sample may be carry-over from other donors' samples. The CDR3 runs from the conserved cysteine through the conserved F or W. D genes are given only for firm matches. The size of a clone is reported for some rows only, either as once, few or many, or as a class for expanded clones.

clone_size	d_call	j_call	v_call	cdr3_nt	cdr3_aa
-	-	TRBJ1-1	TRBV28	TGTGCCAGCAGGACAGGATCTATGAACACTGAAGCTTTCTTT	CASRTGSMNTEAFF
-	-	TRBJ2-3	TRBV10-3	TGTGCCATCAGTGACGGGGACCCAGATACGCAGTATTTT	CAISDGDPDTQYF
-	-	TRBJ2-7	TRBV11-2	TGTGCCAGCAGCTATACAGGGTATACCTACGAGCAGTACTTC	CASSYTGYTYEQYF
-	-	TRBJ1-2	TRBV5-6	TGTGCCAGCAGCCCTTCGGGAATTCTTACGACAGCCCTCAAGGATGGCTACACCTTC	CASSPSGILTTALKDGYTF
-	-	TRBJ1-5	TRBV7-2	TGTGCCAGCAGCTGGACCGCGGGTAGCAATCAGCCCCAGCATTTT	CASSWTAGSNQPQHF
-	TRBD1	TRBJ1-5	TRBV6-1	TGTGCCAGCAGTGCAACCGGGACAGGGGCTGAGGGCAATCAGCCCCAGCATTTT	CASSATGTGAEGNQPQHF
-	TRBD1	TRBJ1-2	TRBV7-9	TGTGCCAGCAGCCTCCGACAGGGGGAGGGCTACACCTTC	CASSLRQGEGYTF
-	-	TRBJ1-5	TRBV27	TGTGCCAGCAGTTTATTCGGGGCGGAGGCCCAGCATTTT	CASSLFGAEAQHF
-	-	TRBJ1-1	TRBV2	TGTGCCAGCAGTGTCTCAGGGCTCGGGTTGGGCACTGAAGCTTTCTTT	CASSVSGLGLGTEAFF
-	-	TRBJ1-2	TRBV6-5	TGTGCCAGCAGCCAACGGAGGGTTGGCTATGGCTACACCTTC	CASSQRRVGYGYTF
-	TRBD1	TRBJ2-7	TRBV7-9	TGTGCCAGCAGCCACGGGACAGCCGGCTACGAGCAGTACTTC	CASSHGTAGYEQYF
once	-	TRBJ2-2	TRBV4-3	TGCGCCAGCAGCCAAGATCCCCCTTTGGGTTTAAACACCGGGGAGCTGTTTTTT	CASSQDPPLGLNTGELFF
-	-	TRBJ2-7	TRBV6-1	TGTGCCAGCAGTCCCGACAGAGTCTCCTACGAGCAGTACTTC	CASSPDRVSYEQYF
-	-	TRBJ1-2	TRBV4-1	TGCGCCAGCAGCGTCGGAGGGGCTTGGGGAGGCTACACCTTC	CASSVGGAWGGYTF
-	TRBD2	TRBJ2-7	TRBV28	TGTGCCAGCACCCCCTCTAGCGGGGCTTTCTACGAGCAGTACTTC	CASTPSSGAFYEQYF
-	-	TRBJ1-6	TRBV28	TGTGCCAGCAGCCCCATCTACAGGAACGATTCGCCCCTCCACTTT	CASSPIYRNDSPLHF
-	-	TRBJ1-1	TRBV27	TGTGCCAGCAGTTTGATCGGGGGTGGCACTGAAGCTTTCTTT	CASSLIGGGTEAFF
-	-	TRBJ1-1	TRBV6-5	TGTGCCAGCAGCACGAGGGAGGCCACTGAAGCTTTCTTT	CASSTREATEAFF
-	-	TRBJ1-2	TRBV28	TGTGCCAGCAGTCGCCCGGAACGACCCTACACCTTC	CASSRPERPYTF
-	-	TRBJ1-1	TRBV5-8	TGTGCCAGCAGCTCTGGGCTTTTCGGAGGCACTGAAGCTTTCTTT	CASSSGLFGGTEAFF
-	-	TRBJ2-7	TRBV11-2	TGTGCCAGCAGTCCTGGACGGTCTACTCATTACGAGCAGTACTTC	CASSPGRSTHYEQYF
-	-	TRBJ1-2	TRBV6-5	TGTGCCAGCAGTTACTCGAGAGGGGCTGGGGGCTACACCTTC	CASSYSRGAGGYTF
-	-	TRBJ1-1	TRBV27	TGTGCCAGCAGTCCCGGGACGAACACTGAAGCTTTCTTT	CASSPGTNTEAFF
-	TRBD2	TRBJ2-3	TRBV7-6	TGTGCCAGCAGCACCCCTAGGGTAGCGGGGGGGCGTGGAGATACGCAGTATTTT	CASSTPRVAGGRGDTQYF
-	TRBD2	TRBJ2-5	TRBV28	TGTGCCAGCAGTTGGACTAGCGGGGAACAAGAGACCCAGTACTTC	CASSWTSGEQETQYF
-	-	TRBJ2-5	TRBV5-4	TGTGCCAGCAGCTTGCTGACCCAAGAGACCCAGTACTTC	CASSLLTQETQYF
-	-	TRBJ1-4	TRBV6-1	TGTGCCATCAACCCGCTTGCAACTAATGAAAAACTGTTTTTT	CAINPLATNEKLFF
-	-	TRBJ2-3	TRBV29-1	TGCAGCGTGGCCCAACCCCAAGGGACCCGGAGGACCGCCACAGATACGCAGTATTTT	CSVAQPQGTRRTATDTQYF
-	-	TRBJ2-7	TRBV5-8	TGTGCCAGCAGCGCATTACGGTACGAGCAGTACTTC	CASSALRYEQYF
-	-	TRBJ1-4	TRBV7-9	TGTGCCAGCACCCAAAGACTCCAGGGTGTAACTAATGAAAAACTGTTTTTT	CASTQRLQGVTNEKLFF
-	-	TRBJ2-3	TRBV2	TGTGCCAGCAGTCCTCGGGCGGGGGCCACAGATACGCAGTATTTT	CASSPRAGATDTQYF
-	-	TRBJ1-6	TRBV5-6	TGTGCCAGCAGCACCCGGGCCGTTAATTCACCCCTCCACTTT	CASSTRAVNSPLHF
-	TRBD1	TRBJ1-2	TRBV13	TGTGCCAGCAGCTTAGGACAGGGGGTGGCTGGCTACACCTTC	CASSLGQGVAGYTF
-	TRBD1	TRBJ1-2	TRBV19	TGTGCCAGTAGTATTGGACAGGCCCGGGGCTACACCTTC	CASSIGQARGYTF
-	TRBD1	TRBJ1-2	TRBV9	TGTGCCAGCAGCGCTACCGGGACAGGGGGCGTAGGCTATGGCTACACCTTC	CASSATGTGGVGYGYTF
-	TRBD2	TRBJ2-7	TRBV28	TGTGCCAGCAGTTCCAGCGGGAGGACTAACTCCTACGAGCAGTACTTC	CASSSSGRTNSYEQYF
-	-	TRBJ2-5	TRBV7-9	TGTGCCAGCAGCTTAGGCAGGGTATCAGAAGAGACCCAGTACTTC	CASSLGRVSEETQYF